The rows below give T cell receptor beta chains drawn from one sample of a study of patients and donors after allogeneic stem cell transplantation. TCRdb reprocessed the RT-PCR reads with MiXCR, giving one entry per CDR3 protein. The table has around 150,000 distinct CDR3 sequences, about two fifths seen once; the top ten hold about 50%. Sequenced material: blood, either unsorted or a sorted T cell fraction (not recorded which). The receptors stem from a human donor who was either an allogeneic HSCT recipient or a stem cell or donor lymphocyte infusion donor (not recorded which). It is not recorded whose cells these are; they may come from a transplant donor. The CDR3 runs from the conserved cysteine through the conserved F or W. The D gene is left open where the match is weak. Size is omitted from some rows. Given values are once, few, many or a class for expanded clones.

j_call | d_call | v_call | clone_size | cdr3_nt | cdr3_aa
TRBJ1-2 | TRBD1 | TRBV4-2 | . | TGTGCCAGCAGCCAAAGTTCCGGGACAGGGAGCTATGGCTACACCTTC | CASSQSSGTGSYGYTF
TRBJ2-3 | . | TRBV6-5 | . | TGTGCCAGCAGGGAAGACAGGCCGTTCACAGATACGCAGTATTTT | CASREDRPFTDTQYF
TRBJ1-2 | . | TRBV12-3/TRBV12-4 | few | TGTGCCAGCAGCCGCCTCCGGGACACCCTCCTAGGGAGCTATGGCTACACCTTC | CASSRLRDTLLGSYGYTF
TRBJ1-1 | . | TRBV6-2/TRBV6-3 | . | TGTGCCAGCAGGGAATCCCAAAGGCGGGGTGAAGCTTTCTTT | CASRESQRRGEAFF
TRBJ1-5 | . | TRBV28 | few | TGTGCCAGCCAGGGTGTTCAGCCCCAGCATTTT | CASQGVQPQHF
TRBJ1-2 | . | TRBV28 | once | TGTGCCAGCAGTCTTTTCCTCGGCGGGGCCTATGGCTACACCTTC | CASSLFLGGAYGYTF
TRBJ2-7 | TRBD1 | TRBV6-6 | . | TGTGCCAGCGCAAGGGCGTGGGGGACAGACGAGCAGTACTTC | CASARAWGTDEQYF
TRBJ1-1 | TRBD1 | TRBV9 | few | TGTGCCAGCAGCGTAGCTCCGGACAGGGGGATGAACACTGAAGCTTTCTTT | CASSVAPDRGMNTEAFF
TRBJ1-4 | . | TRBV7-9 | . | TGTGCCAGCAGCTCCGTAGAACTTGCTAATGAAAAACTGTTTTTT | CASSSVELANEKLFF
TRBJ2-2 | TRBD1 | TRBV29-1 | . | TGCAGCGTTGGACAGGGGTGGGACACCGGGGAGCTGTTTTTT | CSVGQGWDTGELFF
TRBJ1-1 | . | TRBV11-2 | few | TGTGCCAGCAGCTTCGGGTTTTGGTACGGGGCGGACCAGGAAGCTTTCTTT | CASSFGFWYGADQEAFF
TRBJ2-3 | . | TRBV4-3 | . | TGCGCCAGCAGCCAAGAGCGCCCTAGCAGGAGCAATACGCAGTATTTT | CASSQERPSRSNTQYF
TRBJ2-1 | TRBD1 | TRBV6-6 | . | TGTGCCAGCAGGAAAATAAGACAGGGGCAGGTTGAGCAGTTCTTC | CASRKIRQGQVEQFF
TRBJ1-2 | . | TRBV2 | . | TGTGCCAGCCGCCCTCGGGGTGGCTATGGCTACACCTTC | CASRPRGGYGYTF
TRBJ1-6 | TRBD1 | TRBV9 | . | TGTGCCAGCAGCGCCAGCGTCGGGACAGGGTCCATACCCCTCCACTTT | CASSASVGTGSIPLHF
TRBJ1-5 | . | TRBV12-3/TRBV12-4 | many | TGTGCCAGCACCGACGGTCGATGGCAGCCCCAGCATTTT | CASTDGRWQPQHF
TRBJ1-5 | . | TRBV4-3 | . | TGCGCCAGCAGCCCAAGGACGGCGGAGCCTTATAGCAATCAGCCCCAGCATTTT | CASSPRTAEPYSNQPQHF
TRBJ1-5 | . | TRBV9 | few | TGTGCCAGCAGCGTAGAGAGTAGCAATCAGCCCCAGCATTTT | CASSVESSNQPQHF
TRBJ1-2 | . | TRBV24-1 | . | TGTGCCACCAGTGATTACAGGGACGGCTACACCTTC | CATSDYRDGYTF
TRBJ2-1 | TRBD2 | TRBV7-2 | . | TGTGCCAGCACCGCGGGGGGCCAGCCAACTGGGGTCTTC | CASTAGGQPTGVF
TRBJ2-3 | TRBD2 | TRBV20-1 | . | TGCAGTGCTAGAGATGGGCGGGGGGGCACAGATACGCAGTATTTT | CSARDGRGGTDTQYF
TRBJ1-5 | TRBD1 | TRBV2 | . | TGTGCCAGCAGTGGCCTCAGGGGGGGAGACCCCCAGCATTTT | CASSGLRGGDPQHF
TRBJ1-4 | . | TRBV5-8 | few | TGTGCCAGCAGCCCCGGGTGGCGGATGGGCGAAAAACTGTTTTTT | CASSPGWRMGEKLFF
TRBJ1-1 | . | TRBV6-6 | many | TGTGCCAGCAGTTACGAGGCAGTCATGAACACTGAAGCTTTCTTT | CASSYEAVMNTEAFF
TRBJ2-1 | . | TRBV7-9 | . | TGTGCCAGCAGCTTCCGAGGGAGTAGCGGAGACCTCAGTGAGCAGTTCTTC | CASSFRGSSGDLSEQFF
TRBJ1-4 | . | TRBV12-3/TRBV12-4 | few | TGTGCCAGCAGTTTTCTCTACGAAAAACTGTTTTTT | CASSFLYEKLFF
TRBJ1-2 | TRBD1 | TRBV6-5 | . | TGTGCCAGCACCCCAGGGGGCCTAGCTAACTATGGCTACACCTTC | CASTPGGLANYGYTF
TRBJ1-5 | . | TRBV12-3/TRBV12-4 | many | TGTGCCAGCAGCCCACTTAGCAATCAGCCCCAGCATTTT | CASSPLSNQPQHF
TRBJ2-1 | . | TRBV5-4 | . | TGTGCCAGCAGCCCGGACTCAACCAGGTCCTACAATGAGCAGTTCTTC | CASSPDSTRSYNEQFF
TRBJ1-5 | . | TRBV19 | . | TGTGCCAGTAGCGGCCCATATCAGCCCCAGCATTTT | CASSGPYQPQHF
TRBJ2-5 | . | TRBV7-9 | . | TGTGCCAGCAGCTTAAGAATAGCTCAAGAGACCCAGTACTTC | CASSLRIAQETQYF
TRBJ1-1 | . | TRBV4-2 | few | TGTGCCAGCAGCCACCCCGGACGAGGCAGGGACACTGAAGCTTTCTTT | CASSHPGRGRDTEAFF
TRBJ1-4 | TRBD1 | TRBV5-1 | few | TGCGCCAGCAGCTTGACAGGGGGAAAACTGTTTTTT | CASSLTGGKLFF
TRBJ1-3 | . | TRBV6-5 | few | TGTGCCAGCAGTTACTCGAATCCCAGGGCTGGAAACACCATATATTTT | CASSYSNPRAGNTIYF
TRBJ1-6 | . | TRBV12-3/TRBV12-4 | . | TGTGCCAGCAGTTTATCTGGGGTTAATAATTCACCCCTCCACTTT | CASSLSGVNNSPLHF
TRBJ2-3 | TRBD1 | TRBV5-1 | . | TGCGCCAGCAGCTTTTGGACAGGAACTAGCACAGATACGCAGTATTTT | CASSFWTGTSTDTQYF
TRBJ1-2 | . | TRBV4-2 | once | TGTGCCAGCAGCCAAGATCCCGCAGGATGTTATGGCTACACCTTC | CASSQDPAGCYGYTF
TRBJ1-6 | TRBD1 | TRBV12-3/TRBV12-4 | few | TGTGCCAGCAGTTTGACAGGGGGATGGTCACCCCTCCACTTT | CASSLTGGWSPLHF
TRBJ1-2 | . | TRBV11-2 | . | TGTGCCAGCAGCTTACAAGGTATCGGTTTTGGCTACACCTTC | CASSLQGIGFGYTF
TRBJ2-3 | . | TRBV6-5 | . | TGTGCCAGCAGTTACGCAACGGGGACGCAGTATTTT | CASSYATGTQYF
TRBJ1-1 | . | TRBV12-3/TRBV12-4 | few | TGTGCCAGCAGTTTAGGTCCAGGGTCAAAAGCTTTCTTT | CASSLGPGSKAFF
TRBJ1-5 | . | TRBV6-2/TRBV6-3 | few | TGTGCCAGCAGTTGGGCAGGCGTCAATCAGCCCCAGCATTTT | CASSWAGVNQPQHF
TRBJ2-1 | TRBD1 | TRBV20-1 | . | TGCAGTGCTAGAGATCCGGCGGGACAGGGGATGAGAAATGAGCAGTTCTTC | CSARDPAGQGMRNEQFF
TRBJ1-1 | . | TRBV28 | . | TGTGCCAACGCAAGGGCAGGGTTCGGGAACACTGAAGCTTTCTTT | CANARAGFGNTEAFF
TRBJ1-2 | . | TRBV6-1 | . | TGTGCCAGCAGTGAAGGGGTAGGGGAGGCCTATGGCTACACCTTC | CASSEGVGEAYGYTF